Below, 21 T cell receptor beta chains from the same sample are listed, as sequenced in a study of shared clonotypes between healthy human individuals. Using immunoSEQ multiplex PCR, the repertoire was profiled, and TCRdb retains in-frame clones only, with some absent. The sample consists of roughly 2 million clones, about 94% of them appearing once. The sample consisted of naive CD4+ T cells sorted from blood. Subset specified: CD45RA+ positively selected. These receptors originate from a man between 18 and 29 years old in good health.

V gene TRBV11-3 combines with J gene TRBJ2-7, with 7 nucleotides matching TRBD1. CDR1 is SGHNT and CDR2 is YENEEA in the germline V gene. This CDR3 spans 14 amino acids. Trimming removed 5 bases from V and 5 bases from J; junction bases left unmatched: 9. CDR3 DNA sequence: TGTGCCAGCAGCGATGGAGACAGGGACAACGAGCAGTACTTC. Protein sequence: CASSDGDRDNEQYF.

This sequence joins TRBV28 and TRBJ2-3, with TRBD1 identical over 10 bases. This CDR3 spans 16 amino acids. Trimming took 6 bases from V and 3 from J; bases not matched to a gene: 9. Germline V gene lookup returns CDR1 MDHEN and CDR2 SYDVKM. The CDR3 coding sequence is TGTGCCAGCAGCTCGACAGGGGGCGGAAGGACAGATACGCAGTATTTT. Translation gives CASSSTGGGRTDTQYF.

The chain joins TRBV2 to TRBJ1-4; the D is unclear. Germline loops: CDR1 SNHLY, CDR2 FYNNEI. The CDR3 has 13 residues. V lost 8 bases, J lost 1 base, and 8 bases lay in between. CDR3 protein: CASQQQTNEKLFF. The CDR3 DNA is TGTGCCAGCCAACAGCAAACTAATGAAAAACTGTTTTTT.

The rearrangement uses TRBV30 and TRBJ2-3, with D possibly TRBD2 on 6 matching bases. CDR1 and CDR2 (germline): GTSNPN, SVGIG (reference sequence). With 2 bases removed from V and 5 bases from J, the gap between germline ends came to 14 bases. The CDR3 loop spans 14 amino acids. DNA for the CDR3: TGTGCCTGGAGTATGAGCCGCGGGGTAGATACGCAGTATTTT. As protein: CAWSMSRGVDTQYF.

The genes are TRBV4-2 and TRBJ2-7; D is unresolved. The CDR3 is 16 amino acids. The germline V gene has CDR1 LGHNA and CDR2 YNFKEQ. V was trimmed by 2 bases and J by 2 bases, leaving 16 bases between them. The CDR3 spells CASSQRLQLLAYEQYF. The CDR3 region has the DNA TGTGCCAGCAGCCAACGCTTGCAGCTTCTAGCCTACGAGCAGTACTTC.

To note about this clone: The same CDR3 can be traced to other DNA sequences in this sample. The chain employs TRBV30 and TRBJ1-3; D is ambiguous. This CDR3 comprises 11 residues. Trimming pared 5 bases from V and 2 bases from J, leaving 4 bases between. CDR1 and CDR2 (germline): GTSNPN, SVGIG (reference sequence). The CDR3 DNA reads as TGTGCCTGGGGTGCTGGAAACACCATATATTTT. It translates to CAWGAGNTIYF.

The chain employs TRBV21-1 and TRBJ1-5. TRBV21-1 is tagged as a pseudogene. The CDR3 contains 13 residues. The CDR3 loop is CASSKERLQPQHF. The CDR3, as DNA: TGTGCCAGCAGCAAAGAGCGACTACAGCCCCAGCATTTT.

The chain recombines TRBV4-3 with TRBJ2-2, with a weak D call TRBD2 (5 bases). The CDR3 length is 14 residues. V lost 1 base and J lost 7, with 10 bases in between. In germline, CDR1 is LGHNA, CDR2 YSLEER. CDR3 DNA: TGCGCCAGCAGCCAAGTTAACGGGGTCGGGGAGCTGTTTTTT. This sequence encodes CASSQVNGVGELFF.

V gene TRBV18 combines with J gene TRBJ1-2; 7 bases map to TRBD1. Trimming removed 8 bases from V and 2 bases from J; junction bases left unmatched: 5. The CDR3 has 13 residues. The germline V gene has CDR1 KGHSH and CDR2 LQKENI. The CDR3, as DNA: TGTGCCAGCACCCTGACAGGGAACTATGGCTACACCTTC. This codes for CASTLTGNYGYTF.

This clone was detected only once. The CDR3 DNA reads TGTGCCAGCAGTTACTCCTCCAGGGAGGGTAGCGGCTACACCTTC. As protein: CASSYSSREGSGYTF. The J gene is TRBJ1-2, the V gene TRBV6-5, with TRBD1 as a possible D gene (5 bases). CDR1 and CDR2 from the germline V gene are MNHEY and SVGAGI. The germline V and J ends were trimmed by 0 bases and 8 bases, with 16 bases remaining between them. The CDR3 is 15 residues long.

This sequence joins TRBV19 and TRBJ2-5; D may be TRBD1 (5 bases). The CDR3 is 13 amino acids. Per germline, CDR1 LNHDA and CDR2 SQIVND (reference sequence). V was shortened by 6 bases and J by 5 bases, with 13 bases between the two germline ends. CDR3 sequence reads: CASSWQGSETQYF. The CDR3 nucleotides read TGTGCCAGTAGCTGGCAGGGTAGTGAGACCCAGTACTTC.

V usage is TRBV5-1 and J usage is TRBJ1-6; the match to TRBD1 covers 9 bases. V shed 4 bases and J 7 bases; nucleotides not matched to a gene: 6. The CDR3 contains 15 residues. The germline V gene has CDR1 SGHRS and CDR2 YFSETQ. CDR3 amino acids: CASSRDGTGNSPLHF. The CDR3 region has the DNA TGCGCCAGCAGCCGGGATGGGACAGGGAATTCACCCCTCCACTTT. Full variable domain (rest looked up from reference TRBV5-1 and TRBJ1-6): KAGVTQTPRYLIKTRGQQVTLSCSPISGHRSVSWYQQTPGQGLQFLFEYFSETQRNKGNFPGRFSGRQFSNSRSEMNVSTLELGDSALYLCASSRDGTGNSPLHFGNGTRLTVT.

The CDR3 DNA follows: TGTGCCAGCAGCTTGGGGGGACAGGTGGGCCCCTACGAGCAGTACTTC. Amino acid sequence: CASSLGGQVGPYEQYF. The chain is built from TRBV5-6 and TRBJ2-7, with 8 bases matching TRBD1. Germline V gives CDR1 SGHDT, CDR2 YYEEEE. The J segment lost 2 bases and the V segment lost 0 bases, leaving 7 bases of the junction unmatched. The CDR3 length is 16 residues.

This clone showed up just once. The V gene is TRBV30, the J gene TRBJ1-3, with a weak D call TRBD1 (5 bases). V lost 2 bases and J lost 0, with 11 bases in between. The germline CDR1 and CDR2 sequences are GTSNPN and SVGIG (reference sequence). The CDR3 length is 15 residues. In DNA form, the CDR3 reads TGTGCCTGGAGTCGGGACTACGGCTCTGGAAACACCATATATTTT. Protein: CAWSRDYGSGNTIYF.

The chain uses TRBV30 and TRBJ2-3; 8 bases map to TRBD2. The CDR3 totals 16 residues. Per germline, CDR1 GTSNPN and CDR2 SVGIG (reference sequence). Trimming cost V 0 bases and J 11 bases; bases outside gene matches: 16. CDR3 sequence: CAWSVRIGPDGGGQYF. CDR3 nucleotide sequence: TGTGCCTGGAGTGTACGGATCGGCCCCGACGGGGGGGGGCAGTATTTT.

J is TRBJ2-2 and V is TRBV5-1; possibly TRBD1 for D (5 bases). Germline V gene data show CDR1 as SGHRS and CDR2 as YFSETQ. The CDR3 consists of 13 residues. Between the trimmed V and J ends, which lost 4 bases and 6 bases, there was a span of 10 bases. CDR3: CASSPDRPGELFF. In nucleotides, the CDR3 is TGCGCCAGCAGCCCTGACAGACCCGGGGAGCTGTTTTTT.

Written as DNA, the CDR3 is TGTGCCAGCAGGGCCTTAAATCAGCCCCAGCATTTT. Translating it yields CASRALNQPQHF. The rearrangement joins TRBV6-5 to TRBJ1-5; D is unresolved. Germline V gene data show CDR1 as MNHEY and CDR2 as SVGAGI. The CDR3 loop spans 12 amino acids. Trimming took 6 bases from V and 4 from J, leaving 7 bases between them.

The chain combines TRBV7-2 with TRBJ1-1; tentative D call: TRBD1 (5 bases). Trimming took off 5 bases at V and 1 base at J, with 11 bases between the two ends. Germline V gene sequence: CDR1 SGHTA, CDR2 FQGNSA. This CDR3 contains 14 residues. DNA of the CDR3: TGTGCCAGCAGCCGGGGCTGGGGGAACACTGAAGCTTTCTTT. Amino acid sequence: CASSRGWGNTEAFF.

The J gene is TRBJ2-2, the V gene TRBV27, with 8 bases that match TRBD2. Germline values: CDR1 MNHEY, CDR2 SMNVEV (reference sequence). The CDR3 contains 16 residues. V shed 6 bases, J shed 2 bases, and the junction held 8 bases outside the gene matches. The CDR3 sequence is CASSIYSGSNTGELFF. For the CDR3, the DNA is TGTGCCAGCAGCATATACAGCGGGAGTAACACCGGGGAGCTGTTTTTT.

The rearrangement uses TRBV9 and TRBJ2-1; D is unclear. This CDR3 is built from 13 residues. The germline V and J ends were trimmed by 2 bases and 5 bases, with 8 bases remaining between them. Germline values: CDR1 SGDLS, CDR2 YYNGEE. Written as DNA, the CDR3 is TGTGCCAGCAGCGTCTTTAACAACAATGAGCAGTTCTTC. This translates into CASSVFNNNEQFF. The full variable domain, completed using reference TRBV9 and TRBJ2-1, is DSGVTQTPKHLITATGQRVTLRCSPRSGDLSVYWYQQSLDQGLQFLIQYYNGEERAKGNILERFSAQQFPDLHSELNLSSLELGDSALYFCASSVFNNNEQFFGPGTRLTVL.

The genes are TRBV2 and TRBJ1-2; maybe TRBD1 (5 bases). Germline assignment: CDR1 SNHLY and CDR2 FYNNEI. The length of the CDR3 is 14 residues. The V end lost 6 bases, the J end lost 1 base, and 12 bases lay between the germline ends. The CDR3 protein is CASSPQGDNYGYTF. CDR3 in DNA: TGTGCCAGCAGCCCCCAGGGAGATAACTATGGCTACACCTTC.